This TCR beta chain was identified during a study of cytomegalovirus exposure and HLA in healthy donors. V lost 10 bases to trimming and J lost 4 bases; unmatched junction nucleotides: 11. This CDR3 region has 14 residues. Germline V gene sequence: CDR1 SGHRS, CDR2 YFSETQ. Use of 60 Vbeta and 13 Jbeta primers characterized the PCR. TCRdb's table, derived via immunoSEQ multiplex PCR, lists solely in-frame clones and lacks some. The repertoire holds about 85,000 clones, roughly 80% seen once, with roughly 25% in the top ten. Study-wide points: Sequencing depth across donors, presence/absence analyses assumed, was roughly uniform. An analysis was carried out at a later point. It showed that HLA-associated TCR beta chains were more clonally expanded than equally common non-associated chains. Later on, a genetic analysis was performed. It linked a missense variant in DCLRE1C with V- and J-gene trimming of TCR beta. The study flagged around 150 TCR beta chains as cytomegalovirus-associated.

For this clone: Its antigen remains unknown.

Sequenced sample: PBMCs. The origin of this receptor is a woman between 45 and 60 years old in good health and CMV-seropositive. This chain connects TRBV5-1 to TRBJ2-3; 8 nucleotides agree with TRBD2. CDR3 in DNA: TGCGCCTCTTCCATGGAGCGGGGGTCAGATACGCAGTATTTT. Amino acid sequence: CASSMERGSDTQYF.